The entry below describes one TCR beta chain. The record originates from a study of cytomegalovirus exposure and HLA in healthy donors. Trimming cost V 7 bases and J 5 bases, with 18 bases left between them. Per the germline V gene, CDR1 is LNHDA and CDR2 is SQIVND (reference sequence). The CDR3 is 15 amino acids. PCR employed 60 Vbeta and 13 Jbeta primers. The assay was immunoSEQ multiplex PCR, and TCRdb's table has in-frame clones only and misses some. Of approximately 130,000 clones in the sample, 60% to 80% are singletons; the top ten hold more than 0.95%. The V call is TRBV19, the J call TRBJ2-1; weak D call: TRBD2 (7 bases). Sample: PBMCs. This receptor was obtained from a man aged 45-65 years in good health and CMV-seronegative. CDR3 residues: CASNSGEGVNNEQFF. The CDR3 region has the DNA TGTGCCAGTAACTCCGGGGAGGGGGTGAACAATGAGCAGTTCTTC.